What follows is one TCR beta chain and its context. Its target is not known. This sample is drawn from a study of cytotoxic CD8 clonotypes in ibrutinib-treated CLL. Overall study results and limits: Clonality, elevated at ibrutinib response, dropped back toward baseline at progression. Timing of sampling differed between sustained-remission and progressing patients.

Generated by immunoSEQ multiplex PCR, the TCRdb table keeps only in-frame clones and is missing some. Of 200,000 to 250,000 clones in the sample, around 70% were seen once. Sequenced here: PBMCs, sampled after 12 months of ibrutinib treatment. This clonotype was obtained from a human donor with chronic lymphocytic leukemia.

CDR3 protein: CASGTQSYEQYF. The CDR3 region has the DNA TGTGCCAGCGGGACCCAGTCCTACGAGCAGTACTTC. The chain recombines TRBV7-9 with TRBJ2-7; the D call may be TRBD1 or TRBD2 (5 bases each). The CDR3 has 12 residues. Germline CDR1 is SEHNR and CDR2 is FQNEAQ (reference sequence). The ends were cut back, 8 bases at V and 1 base at J, with 9 bases in the middle.